Sequencing of this T cell receptor beta chain was carried out in a study of spatial heterogeneity in lung cancer. Study-level points and caveats: Ubiquitous, expanded tumor-derived TCRs were more frequently observed in blood at resection than at follow-up.

Documented time point: sample taken at primary tumor resection. This clonotype occurred many times. Its antigen is as yet unknown. CDR1 and CDR2 (germline): SGHRS, YFSETQ. Trimming shortened V by 0 bases and J by 5 bases, and 8 bases separated the two germline ends. The CDR3 is 14 amino acids. TCRdb fed the 5' RACE reads into MiXCR, producing one record per CDR3 protein. The repertoire holds under 80,000 distinct CDR3 sequences, with approximately 6.3% as singletons. Sequenced here: PBMCs, sampled at surgery. The source is a female donor with early-stage non-small cell lung cancer. This sequence joins TRBV5-1 and TRBJ1-4, with no clear D. The CDR3 DNA reads TGCGCCAGCAGCTTGGAGCGGTCAAATGAAAAACTGTTTTTT. Its protein is CASSLERSNEKLFF.